Listed below are T cell receptor beta chains from one sample, sequenced in a study of T cell responses to AZD1222 COVID-19 vaccine. Only in-frame clones appear in the TCRdb table, and some are missing; sequencing was by immunoSEQ multiplex PCR. The table shows 95,000 to 100,000 clones, with roughly 87% occurring only once. Here the sequenced sample was peripheral blood, taken on day 0 of AZD1222 vaccination. The receptors here all came from an adult in good health. CDR3s include the opening cysteine and the closing phenylalanine or tryptophan. D genes are given only for firm matches. Clone size is shown for a subset of rows, as once, few, many or a class of expanded clone.

DNA	CDR3	V	J	size	D
TGCAGCGTTGGTGGCGACGAGGGCTATGGCTACACCTTC	CSVGGDEGYGYTF	TRBV29-1	TRBJ1-2	NA	NA
TGCAGCGTCAAGGGACAGGGCAACACTGAAGCTTTCTTT	CSVKGQGNTEAFF	TRBV29-1	TRBJ1-1	NA	TRBD1
TGTGCCAGTAGTATAGGTTCAATAAACAATGAGCAGTTCTTC	CASSIGSINNEQFF	TRBV19	TRBJ2-1	NA	NA
TGTGCCAGCAAAAGATTGGTCTCCTACAATGAGCAGTTCTTC	CASKRLVSYNEQFF	TRBV5-5	TRBJ2-1	NA	NA
TGTGCCTGGAGTGGGATCCTAACCATATATTTT	CAWSGILTIYF	TRBV30	TRBJ1-3	NA	NA
TGTGCCAGCAGCTTAGTCAGTGGAGCGGCTTACAATGAGCAGTTCTTC	CASSLVSGAAYNEQFF	TRBV7-8	TRBJ2-1	NA	NA
TGTGCCAGCAGCCAGTATGAACCGTGGTCCTACAATGAGCAGTTCTTC	CASSQYEPWSYNEQFF	TRBV5-4	TRBJ2-1	NA	NA
TGTGCCAGCAGAGCCGAGGGTTTCCTACTGTTTTTT	CASRAEGFLLFF	TRBV6-5	TRBJ1-4	NA	NA
TGTGCCAGCAGTTTCAACGGGGGACGGACGGAACAGATCTTC	CASSFNGGRTEQIF	TRBV6-5	TRBJ2-7	NA	NA
TGTGCCAGCAGTTTATTTCGTGCAACTAATGAAAAACTGTTTTTT	CASSLFRATNEKLFF	TRBV27	TRBJ1-4	NA	NA
TGTGCCAGCATCCACCCCCGGGGCTATGGCTACACCTTC	CASIHPRGYGYTF	TRBV6-5	TRBJ1-2	NA	NA
TGTGCCAGCAGCTCACCCACAGTTCGTTCACCCCTCCACTTT	CASSSPTVRSPLHF	TRBV28	TRBJ1-6	NA	NA
TGTGCCAGCAGTCCCCCGGGCCCGCAACATCAGCCCCAGCATTTT	CASSPPGPQHQPQHF	TRBV28	TRBJ1-5	NA	NA
TGTGCCAGTAGTGGGAGAGCGGAGACGAACAATGAGCAGTTCTTC	CASSGRAETNNEQFF	TRBV19	TRBJ2-1	NA	NA
TGTGCCAGTAGTAGACCGGGACTAGCGAACGATGAGCAGTTCTTC	CASSRPGLANDEQFF	TRBV19	TRBJ2-1	NA	TRBD2
TGTGCCAGCAGCTTAGGACAGGGAAACACCATATATTTT	CASSLGQGNTIYF	TRBV7-2	TRBJ1-3	NA	NA
TGTGCCAGCACCATGACAGGGCATGAGCAGTTCTTC	CASTMTGHEQFF	TRBV5-4	TRBJ2-1	few	TRBD1
TGTGCCAGCAGTAAAATACGGCCCGAAGCTTTCTTT	CASSKIRPEAFF	TRBV6-5	TRBJ1-1	NA	NA
TGCGCCAGCAGGATCGGGACAGCAACTAATGAAAAACTGTTTTTT	CASRIGTATNEKLFF	TRBV5-1	TRBJ1-4	NA	TRBD1
TGTGCCAGCAGCCCTCAGCGGTTTGAAGCTTTCTTT	CASSPQRFEAFF	TRBV6-2/TRBV6-3	TRBJ1-1	few	NA
TGCGCCAGCAGCTTGGCTACAGGGGGAAGGGCCTACGAGCAGTACTTC	CASSLATGGRAYEQYF	TRBV5-1	TRBJ2-7	NA	TRBD1
TGTGCCAGTAGTATATGGCCCTCCCCCTCTGGGGCCAACGTCCTGACTTTC	CASSIWPSPSGANVLTF	TRBV19	TRBJ2-6	NA	NA
TGTGCCAGCAGCGTAAGGACTAGCTCCTACGAGCAGTACTTC	CASSVRTSSYEQYF	TRBV3-1/TRBV3-2	TRBJ2-7	NA	TRBD2
TGTGCCAGCACCGCTTCACGTAACTATGGCTACACCTTC	CASTASRNYGYTF	TRBV6-5	TRBJ1-2	NA	NA
TGTGCCAGCAATATATACCTAGGGGACACTGAAGCTTTCTTT	CASNIYLGDTEAFF	TRBV28	TRBJ1-1	NA	NA
TGCAGTGCTAGTAAGGATTATGGCTACACCTTC	CSASKDYGYTF	TRBV20-1	TRBJ1-2	NA	NA
TGTGCCAGCTTTTCCGGGACAGGGATCTATGGCTACACCTTC	CASFSGTGIYGYTF	TRBV28	TRBJ1-2	NA	TRBD1
TGTGCCAGTAGCCCGGGGGGACGAAACACTGAAGCTTTCTTT	CASSPGGRNTEAFF	TRBV19	TRBJ1-1	NA	NA
TGTGCCAGCAGTTTTCCTAGTTCACCCCTCCACTTT	CASSFPSSPLHF	TRBV27	TRBJ1-6	NA	NA
TGTGCCAGCAGTTCACTAGCGGGAAGCACAGATACGCAGTATTTT	CASSSLAGSTDTQYF	TRBV27	TRBJ2-3	NA	TRBD2
TGTGCCAGTAGTATCACAGGGGAGGTGGAGACCCAGTACTTC	CASSITGEVETQYF	TRBV19	TRBJ2-5	NA	NA
TGCGCCAGCAGCCACTTCCTATCGGGAGGCCACTCCTACAATGAGCAGTTCTTC	CASSHFLSGGHSYNEQFF	TRBV4-1	TRBJ2-1	once	TRBD2
TGTGCCAGCAGTAACTACAATGAGCAGTTCTTC	CASSNYNEQFF	TRBV28	TRBJ2-1	NA	NA
TGCGCCAGCAGTGATTACGGGACAGGGGTGGGGAACACTGAAGCTTTCTTT	CASSDYGTGVGNTEAFF	TRBV5-1	TRBJ1-1	NA	TRBD1
TGTGCCAGCAGCCTGCGGACAGGGGGCAATGAGCAGTTCTTC	CASSLRTGGNEQFF	TRBV11-2	TRBJ2-1	NA	TRBD1
TGTGACAGTAGTAGTGTGGGACAGGGGTACACTGAAGCTTTCTTT	CDSSSVGQGYTEAFF	TRBV19	TRBJ1-1	NA	TRBD1
TGTGCCAGCTCGCTAGGGGGGTCTGGAAACACCATATATTTT	CASSLGGSGNTIYF	TRBV18	TRBJ1-3	NA	NA
TGTGCCAGTACCTCTGGGGACAGTTTAAACACCATATATTTT	CASTSGDSLNTIYF	TRBV19	TRBJ1-3	few	TRBD1
TGTGCCAGCAGTTTACGTGAAAAACTGTTTTTT	CASSLREKLFF	TRBV12-3/TRBV12-4	TRBJ1-4	NA	NA
TGTGCCAGCAGTTATGTTAGCAATCAGCCCCAGCATTTT	CASSYVSNQPQHF	TRBV6-5	TRBJ1-5	NA	NA
TGTGCCAGTAGTATGTCGGGACAGGGAGGGACTGAAGCTTTCTTT	CASSMSGQGGTEAFF	TRBV19	TRBJ1-1	NA	TRBD1
TGTGCCAGCAGCGTAGGCCGGGACTTAGCAGGTTCCTACGAGCAGTACTTC	CASSVGRDLAGSYEQYF	TRBV9	TRBJ2-7	NA	NA
TGCGCCAGCAGCTACACCGCAGATACGCAGTATTTT	CASSYTADTQYF	TRBV5-1	TRBJ2-3	NA	NA
TGTGCCACCCAGGGGGACAGGGTCTACGAGCAGTACTTC	CATQGDRVYEQYF	TRBV28	TRBJ2-7	NA	TRBD1
TGTGCCAGCAGCCAAGATTTAGGGGGCGTTGGGGACCAGCCCCAGCATTTT	CASSQDLGGVGDQPQHF	TRBV3-1/TRBV3-2	TRBJ1-5	few	TRBD1